Presented here are 18 T cell receptor beta chains from one specimen sequenced in a study of patients and donors after allogeneic stem cell transplantation (TCRdb year 2020). Library preparation employed RT-PCR. Sequencing used a NextSeq 550. Starting from the raw public reads, TCRdb applied fastp trimming at Q25, assembled clones with MiXCR and retained in-frame beta chains. When rows share a CDR3 protein, they turn into one entry using the most common DNA and genes. The sample has approximately 410,000 distinct CDR3 sequences on record, around 15% of them singletons. Together, the top ten hold less than 8% of the sample. Sequencing used blood, either unsorted or a sorted T cell fraction (not recorded which). Every receptor here comes from a human donor who was either an allogeneic HSCT recipient or a stem cell or donor lymphocyte infusion donor (not recorded which). It is not recorded whose cells these are; they may come from a transplant donor.

V is TRBV18 and J is TRBJ1-2, with 7 bases that match TRBD1. The V gene end was trimmed by 3 bases and the J gene end by 6 bases; junction bases not matched to a gene: 7. The CDR3 is 14 amino acids. Germline V gene data show CDR1 as KGHSH and CDR2 as LQKENI. In nucleotides, the CDR3 is TGTGCCAGCTCACCTTATACAGGGGAGGATGGCTACACCTTC. It codes for CASSPYTGEDGYTF.

Only a few counts were recorded for this clonotype. The rearrangement joins TRBV3-1 to TRBJ1-1; D is perhaps TRBD1 (6 bases). V lost 4 bases to trimming and J lost 1 base, with 10 bases between them. CDR1 and CDR2 (germline): LGHDT, YNNKEL (reference sequence). The CDR3 spans 14 residues. The CDR3 spells CASSRTGKNTEAFF. CDR3 nucleotides: TGTGCCAGCAGCCGAACAGGGAAGAACACTGAAGCTTTCTTT.

This clonotype was detected only once. CDR3 amino acids: CASSWVAEETQYF. The CDR3 DNA sequence: TGCGCCAGCAGCTGGGTAGCGGAAGAGACCCAGTACTTC. The chain employs TRBV5-1 and TRBJ2-5; D is perhaps TRBD2 (6 bases). This CDR3 is 13 amino acids long. Trimming removed 3 bases at V and 3 bases at J, with 9 bases between. In germline, CDR1 is SGHRS, CDR2 YFSETQ.

This clonotype was seen ten or more times. This chain joins TRBV12-3 or TRBV12-4 and TRBJ2-7; 9 bases fit TRBD1. Trimming cost V 6 bases and J 4 bases; bases outside gene matches: 4. The CDR3 extends over 13 amino acids. DNA of the CDR3: TGTGCCAGCAGGACAGGGGGACGGTACGAGCAGTACTTC. Its protein product is CASRTGGRYEQYF.

Ten or more counts support this clonotype. The rearrangement links TRBV24-1 to TRBJ2-3; unclear D gene. CDR3 length: 12 residues. The germline gives CDR1 KGHDR, CDR2 SFDVKD. The germline V and J ends were trimmed by 9 bases and 0 bases, with 6 bases remaining between them. CDR3 sequence (DNA): TGTGCCACCGGCCCTAGCACAGATACGCAGTATTTT. It translates to CATGPSTDTQYF.

This clonotype was picked up a small number of times. This sequence joins TRBV7-3 and TRBJ2-1; 10 bases match TRBD1. Germline V CDR1 and CDR2: SGHTA, FQGTGA. The CDR3 has 16 residues. The ends lost 0 bases at V and 8 bases at J; junction bases unmatched: 7. The CDR3 DNA follows: TGTGCCAGCAGCTTAACCCGGACAGGGGGAAAGTATGAGCAGTTCTTC. Residues: CASSLTRTGGKYEQFF. The complete variable domain, with remaining parts taken from reference TRBV7-3 and TRBJ2-1, reads GAGVSQTPSNKVTEKGKYVELRCDPISGHTALYWYRQSLGQGPEFLIYFQGTGAADDSGLPNDRFFAVRPEGSVSTLKIQRTERGDSAVYLCASSLTRTGGKYEQFFGPGTRLTVL.

The V and J genes are TRBV5-1 and TRBJ1-1; D gene unclear. This CDR3 is built from 13 residues. From germline, CDR1 is SGHRS and CDR2 YFSETQ. Trimming cost V 0 bases and J 3 bases, with 6 bases left between them. The CDR3 reads CASSLGSYTEAFF. Here the CDR3 DNA reads TGCGCCAGCAGCTTGGGGTCATACACTGAAGCTTTCTTT.

The V gene is TRBV12-3 or TRBV12-4, the J gene TRBJ1-2; tentatively, D is TRBD1 (5 bases). The CDR3 extends over 16 amino acids. Trimming pared 3 bases from V and 5 bases from J, leaving 19 bases between. CDR3 in amino acids: CASSLKWGSLGYGYTF. The CDR3 DNA sequence: TGTGCCAGCAGTTTGAAGTGGGGCTCCCTCGGGTATGGCTACACCTTC.

This clonotype was recorded a few times. V usage is TRBV5-1 and J usage is TRBJ1-4; the match to TRBD1 covers 10 bases. Germline-derived CDR1 and CDR2 are SGHRS and YFSETQ. The ends lost 3 bases at V and 8 bases at J; junction bases unmatched: 10. The CDR3 consists of 16 residues. This chain's CDR3 is CASSSTGTGVGEKLFF. The CDR3 DNA is TGCGCCAGCAGCTCCACCGGGACAGGGGTAGGGGAAAAACTGTTTTTT.

The chain has TRBV5-1 and TRBJ2-7; either TRBD1 or TRBD2 may supply D (5 bases each). The CDR3 consists of 15 residues. CDR1 and CDR2 (germline): SGHRS, YFSETQ. V was pared by 4 bases and J by 4 bases, with 18 bases between. The CDR3 DNA is TGCGCCAGCAGCCGGGACGGTCGATCCGGTTACGAGCAGTACTTC. Translating gives CASSRDGRSGYEQYF.

This clonotype came up a few times. The rearrangement links TRBV30 to TRBJ2-7; D might be TRBD1 or TRBD2, each matching 5 bases. V lost 5 bases to trimming and J lost 6 bases, with 17 bases between them. The CDR3 is 13 residues long. Germline CDR1 is GTSNPN and CDR2 is SVGIG (reference sequence). CDR3 in amino acids: CAWQRDGSGEQYF. The DNA of the CDR3 is TGTGCCTGGCAACGGGACGGCTCGGGCGAGCAGTACTTC.

The V call is TRBV5-1, the J call TRBJ2-2; 7 bases match TRBD1. Per germline, CDR1 SGHRS and CDR2 YFSETQ. The CDR3 spans 15 residues. With 5 bases clipped from V and 0 bases from J, the junction kept 4 bases outside the gene matches. CDR3 amino acids: CASSDQGANTGELFF. As DNA, the CDR3 is TGCGCCAGCAGTGATCAGGGGGCGAACACCGGGGAGCTGTTTTTT.

This chain connects TRBV21-1 to TRBJ2-3; TRBD2 was called by the table and not checked on the DNA. TRBV21-1 is a listed pseudogene. The CDR3 covers 17 residues. CDR3 sequence (DNA): TGTGCCAGCAGCAAAGCGTCGGTAGCGGGGTTAACAGATACGCAGTATTTT. Translation: CASSKASVAGLTDTQYF.

J is TRBJ1-6 and V is TRBV18; the D is unclear. The CDR3 extends over 15 amino acids. Trimming cost V 1 base and J 6 bases, with 10 bases left between them. Germline V CDR1 and CDR2: KGHSH, LQKENI. CDR3 in DNA: TGTGCCAGCTCACCACTTGGGGAAAGTAATTCACCCCTCCACTTT. It is translated as CASSPLGESNSPLHF.

The table lists this clonotype with a few counts. The chain is built from TRBV11-2 and TRBJ2-1; D may correspond to TRBD1 or TRBD2 (6 bases each). CDR3 length equals 16 residues. Germline values: CDR1 SGHAT, CDR2 FQNNGV. V lost 5 bases to trimming and J lost 6 bases, with 20 bases between them. CDR3 nucleotides: TGTGCCAGCAGCCCCGGATTCAGGGGAGCGGGCAATGAGCAGTTCTTC. As protein: CASSPGFRGAGNEQFF. Full variable domain (outside the CDR3, taken from reference TRBV11-2 and TRBJ2-1): EAGVAQSPRYKIIEKRQSVAFWCNPISGHATLYWYQQILGQGPKLLIQFQNNGVVDDSQLPKDRFSAERLKGVDSTLKIQPAKLEDSAVYLCASSPGFRGAGNEQFFGPGTRLTVL.

This chain joins TRBV15 and TRBJ2-2; D may be TRBD2 (6 bases). Germline V gene lookup returns CDR1 LNHNV and CDR2 YYDKDF (reference sequence). V was trimmed by 5 bases and J by 2 bases, leaving 15 bases between them. The CDR3 has 16 amino acids. CDR3 protein: CATSGGTLLNTGELFF. CDR3 DNA sequence: TGTGCCACCAGCGGGGGGACCCTGCTAAACACCGGGGAGCTGTTTTTT.

J is TRBJ1-3 and V is TRBV3-1; D is possibly TRBD1 (6 bases). Germline CDR1 reads LGHDT; CDR2 reads YNNKEL (reference sequence). Trimming left V 2 bases short and J 2 bases short, with 13 bases between. The CDR3 length is 16 residues. The CDR3 DNA follows: TGTGCCAGCAGCCAAACGGGGGGGGCGGCTGGAAACACCATATATTTT. Translation: CASSQTGGAAGNTIYF.

This chain uses TRBV15 with TRBJ1-2; tentative D call: TRBD1 (6 bases). The CDR3 extends over 17 amino acids. Germline CDR1 and CDR2: LNHNV and YYDKDF (reference sequence). Trimming removed 0 bases from V and 1 base from J, with 15 bases in between. The CDR3 DNA is TGTGCCACCAGCAGAGATCTTGGCTGGGGGCTTAACTATGGCTACACCTTC. Its protein product is CATSRDLGWGLNYGYTF.